A selection of T cell receptor beta chains follows, all from one sample in a study of blood T cell repertoires in COVID-19. The table came from immunoSEQ multiplex PCR; TCRdb's copy has only in-frame clones and leaves some out. The table has about 200,000 clones, approximately 84% seen once. Sequencing input: peripheral blood. The receptors shown here come from a human donor with acute or convalescent COVID-19. The donor label of this sample is uncertain. Both conserved end residues are part of each CDR3.

>TRBV18|TRBJ1-1
CASSVGPNTEAFF
>TRBV10-1|TRBJ2-5
CASSPGLQETQYF
>TRBV3-1/TRBV3-2|TRBJ1-6
CASSQIRGFNSPLHF
>TRBV29-1|TRBJ2-7
CSVEDPGSYEQYF
>TRBV7-9|TRBJ2-3
CASSATGGGTDTQYF
>TRBV11-3|TRBJ2-1
CASSPDRGSYNEQFF
>TRBV18|TRBJ2-1
CASSPLLAGVRNEQFF
>TRBV9|TRBJ1-4
CASSGGQGNEKLFF
>TRBV5-1|TRBJ2-3
CASSLTGSTDTQYF
>TRBV4-2|TRBJ2-1
CASSQAYGIVAGGEQFF
>TRBV7-2|TRBJ2-5
CASSGGGTSGKSWETQYF
>TRBV19|TRBJ2-2
CASSIRTGGWANTGELFF
>TRBV5-1|TRBJ2-5
CASSPGLAGGETQYF
>TRBV7-2|TRBJ2-1
CASSTASGPYNEQFF
>TRBV5-1|TRBJ1-6
CASSQEGNSPLHF
>TRBV7-3|TRBJ1-2
CASSLTGGEIYGYTF
>TRBV21-1|TRBJ2-7
CASRPTGEDDEQYF
>TRBV13|TRBJ1-2
CASSFADGLYGYTF
>TRBV7-3|TRBJ2-1
CASSTGSLSEQFF
>TRBV24-1|TRBJ1-4
CATSDPTGSNEKLFF
>TRBV18|TRBJ1-1
CASSSDRGGTEAFF
>TRBV11-2|TRBJ2-7
CASSPDRVYEQYF
>TRBV7-2|TRBJ1-5
CASSLLDRGGNQPQHF
>TRBV29-1|TRBJ1-5
CSVGTGGTQPQHF
>TRBV30|TRBJ1-5
CAWQGGGNNQPQHF
>TRBV12-5|TRBJ1-5
CASGLGGIGNQPQHF
>TRBV9|TRBJ2-4
CASSEGGSGMENIQYF
>TRBV3-1/TRBV3-2|TRBJ2-1
CASSQFLAGSSYNEQFF
>TRBV7-2|TRBJ1-2
CASSLRRDRGHDGYTF
>TRBV10-3|TRBJ2-7
CAISEAGGVEQYF
>TRBV19|TRBJ2-3
CASTPRASGSTDTQYF
>TRBV29-1|TRBJ1-1
CSVEMTATEAFF
>TRBV6-5|TRBJ1-4
CASTHSRDRGEKLFF
>TRBV19|TRBJ1-4
CASTVSGGKKLFF
>TRBV10-3|TRBJ2-1
CAISDPRGNEQFF
>TRBV12-5|TRBJ2-3
CASGRYGADTQYF
>TRBV19|TRBJ2-3
CASSATGGGGASDTQYF
>TRBV5-1|TRBJ1-2
CASSPGDSIYGYTF
>TRBV6-1|TRBJ1-5
CASSARTGVSNQPQHF
>TRBV5-4|TRBJ2-1
CASSPRDYLGNEQFF
>TRBV7-9|TRBJ2-7
CAGGSRRPGGRGSYEQYF
>TRBV5-5|TRBJ2-3
CASSLGGSGDTQYF
>TRBV19|TRBJ2-6
CASNAPGGPGANVLTF
>TRBV24-1|TRBJ2-1
CATSDWTSGRVDEQFF
>TRBV11-2|TRBJ1-5
CASSLEAGEVSNQPQHF
>TRBV28|TRBJ2-7
CASRSYSYEQYF
>TRBV3-1/TRBV3-2|TRBJ2-5
CASSQEEGEETQYF
>TRBV5-6|TRBJ2-7
CASSSDSQGREQYF
>TRBV19|TRBJ2-3
CASSPSFADTQYF
>TRBV25-1|TRBJ2-2
CASSARTRLTGELFF
>TRBV7-3|TRBJ2-7
CASSPTGYEQYF
>TRBV27|TRBJ1-2
CASSPTSTGYYGYTF
>TRBV25-1|TRBJ2-5
CASSSSVTGRQTQYF
>TRBV27|TRBJ1-1
CASTGTGYMNTEAFF
>TRBV6-5|TRBJ1-1
CASSYGTGGVNTEAFF